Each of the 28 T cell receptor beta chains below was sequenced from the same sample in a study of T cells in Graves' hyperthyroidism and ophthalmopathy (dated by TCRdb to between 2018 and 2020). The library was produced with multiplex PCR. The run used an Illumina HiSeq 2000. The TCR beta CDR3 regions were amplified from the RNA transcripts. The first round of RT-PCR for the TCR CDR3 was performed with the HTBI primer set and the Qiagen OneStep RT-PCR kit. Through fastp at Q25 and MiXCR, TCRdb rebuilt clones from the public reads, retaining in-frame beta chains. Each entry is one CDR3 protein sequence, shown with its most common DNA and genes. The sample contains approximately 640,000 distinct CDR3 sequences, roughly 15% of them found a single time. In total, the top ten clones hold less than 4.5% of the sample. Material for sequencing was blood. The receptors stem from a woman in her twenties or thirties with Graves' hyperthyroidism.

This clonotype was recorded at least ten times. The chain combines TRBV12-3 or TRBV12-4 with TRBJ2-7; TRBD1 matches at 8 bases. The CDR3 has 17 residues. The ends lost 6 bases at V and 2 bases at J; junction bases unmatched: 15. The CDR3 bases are TGTGCCAGCAGCCCGCCTGGGGGACAGGTAATCCCCTACGAGCAGTACTTC. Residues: CASSPPGGQVIPYEQYF.

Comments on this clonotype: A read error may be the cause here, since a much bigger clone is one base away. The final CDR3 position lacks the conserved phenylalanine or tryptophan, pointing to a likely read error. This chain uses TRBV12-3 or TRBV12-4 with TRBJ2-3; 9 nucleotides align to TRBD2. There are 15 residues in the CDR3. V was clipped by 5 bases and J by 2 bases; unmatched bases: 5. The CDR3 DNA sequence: TGTGCCAGCAGTCGTACTAGCGGGCACACAGATACGCAGTATTCT. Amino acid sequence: CASSRTSGHTDTQYS.

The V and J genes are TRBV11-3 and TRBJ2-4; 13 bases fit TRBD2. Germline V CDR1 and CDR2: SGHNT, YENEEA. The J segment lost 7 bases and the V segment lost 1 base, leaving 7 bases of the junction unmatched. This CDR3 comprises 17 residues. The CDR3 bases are TGTGCCAGCAGCTTAGTTACTAGCGGGAGGGCCCGGAACATTCAGTACTTC. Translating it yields CASSLVTSGRARNIQYF.

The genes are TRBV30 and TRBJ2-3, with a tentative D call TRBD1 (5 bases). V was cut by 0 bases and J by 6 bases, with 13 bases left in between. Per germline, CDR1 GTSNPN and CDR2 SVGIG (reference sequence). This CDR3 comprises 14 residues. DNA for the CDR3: TGTGCCTGGAGTGTAAGGGGTGTAAGGGATACGCAGTATTTT. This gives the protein CAWSVRGVRDTQYF.

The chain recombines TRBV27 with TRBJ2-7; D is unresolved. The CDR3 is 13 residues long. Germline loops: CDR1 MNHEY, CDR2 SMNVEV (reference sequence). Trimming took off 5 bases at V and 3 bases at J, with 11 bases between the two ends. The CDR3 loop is CASSHGAYYEQYF. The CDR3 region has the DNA TGTGCCAGCAGTCACGGAGCGTACTACGAGCAGTACTTC.

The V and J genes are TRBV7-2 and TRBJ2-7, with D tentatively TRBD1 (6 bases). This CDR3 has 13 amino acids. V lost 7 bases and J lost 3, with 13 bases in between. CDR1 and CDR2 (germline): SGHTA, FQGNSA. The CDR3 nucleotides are TGTGCCAGCACACTCCGGGACAACTACGAGCAGTACTTC. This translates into CASTLRDNYEQYF.

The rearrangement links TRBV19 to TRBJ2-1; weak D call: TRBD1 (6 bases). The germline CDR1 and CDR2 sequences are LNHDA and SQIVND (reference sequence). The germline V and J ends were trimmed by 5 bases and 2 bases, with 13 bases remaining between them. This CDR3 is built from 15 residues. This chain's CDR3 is CASSVTGLPYNEQFF. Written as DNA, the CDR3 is TGTGCCAGTAGTGTGACAGGCTTACCCTACAATGAGCAGTTCTTC.

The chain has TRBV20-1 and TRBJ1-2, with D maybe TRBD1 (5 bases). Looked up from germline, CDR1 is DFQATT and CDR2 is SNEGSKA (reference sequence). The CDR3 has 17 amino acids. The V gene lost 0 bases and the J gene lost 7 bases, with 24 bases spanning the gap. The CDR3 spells CSAREGFGGRAGGGYTF. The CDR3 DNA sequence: TGCAGTGCTAGAGAGGGGTTTGGGGGAAGGGCCGGGGGTGGCTACACCTTC.

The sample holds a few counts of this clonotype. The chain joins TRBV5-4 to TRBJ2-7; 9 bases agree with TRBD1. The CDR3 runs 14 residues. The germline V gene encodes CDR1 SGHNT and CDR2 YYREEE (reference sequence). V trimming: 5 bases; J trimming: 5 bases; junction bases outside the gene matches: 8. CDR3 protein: CASRGTGLANEQYF. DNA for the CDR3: TGTGCCAGCAGGGGGACAGGGTTAGCGAACGAGCAGTACTTC.

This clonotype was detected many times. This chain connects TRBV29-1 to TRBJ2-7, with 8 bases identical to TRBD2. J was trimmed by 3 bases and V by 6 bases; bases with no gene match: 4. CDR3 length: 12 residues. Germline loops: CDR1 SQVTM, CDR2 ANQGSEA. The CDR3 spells CSVNSGSYEQYF. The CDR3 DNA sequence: TGCAGCGTCAACAGCGGGAGCTACGAGCAGTACTTC.

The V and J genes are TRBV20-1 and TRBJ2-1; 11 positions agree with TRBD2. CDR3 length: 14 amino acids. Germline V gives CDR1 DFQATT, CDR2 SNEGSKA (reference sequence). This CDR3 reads CSASTSGRPDEQFF. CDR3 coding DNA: TGCAGCGCCTCAACTAGCGGGAGACCTGATGAGCAGTTCTTC.

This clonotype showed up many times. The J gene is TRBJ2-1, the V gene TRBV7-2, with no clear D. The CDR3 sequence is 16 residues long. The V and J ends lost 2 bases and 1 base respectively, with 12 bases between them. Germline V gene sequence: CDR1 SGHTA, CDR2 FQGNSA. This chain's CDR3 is CASSLWSVLSYNEQFF. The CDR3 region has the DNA TGTGCCAGCAGCTTATGGAGCGTCCTTTCCTACAATGAGCAGTTCTTC.

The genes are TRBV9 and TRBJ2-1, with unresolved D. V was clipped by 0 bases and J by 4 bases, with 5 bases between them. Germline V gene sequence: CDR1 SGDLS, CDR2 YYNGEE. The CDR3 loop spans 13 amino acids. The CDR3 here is CASSVVEYNEQFF. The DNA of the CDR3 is TGTGCCAGCAGCGTAGTAGAATACAATGAGCAGTTCTTC.

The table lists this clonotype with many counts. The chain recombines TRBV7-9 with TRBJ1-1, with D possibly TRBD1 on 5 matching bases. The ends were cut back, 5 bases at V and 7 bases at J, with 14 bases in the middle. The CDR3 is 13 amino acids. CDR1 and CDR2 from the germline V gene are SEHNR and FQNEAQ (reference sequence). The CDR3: CASSLNPQGEAFF. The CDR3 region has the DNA TGTGCCAGCAGCCTTAACCCCCAGGGTGAAGCTTTCTTT.

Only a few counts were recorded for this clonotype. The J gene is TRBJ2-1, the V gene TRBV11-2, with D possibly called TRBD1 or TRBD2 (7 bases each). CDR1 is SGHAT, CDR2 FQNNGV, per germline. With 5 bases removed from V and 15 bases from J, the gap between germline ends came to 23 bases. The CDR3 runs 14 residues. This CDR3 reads CASSARGGPISRFF. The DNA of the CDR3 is TGTGCCAGCAGCGCCAGGGGGGGGCCAATTTCGAGGTTCTTC.

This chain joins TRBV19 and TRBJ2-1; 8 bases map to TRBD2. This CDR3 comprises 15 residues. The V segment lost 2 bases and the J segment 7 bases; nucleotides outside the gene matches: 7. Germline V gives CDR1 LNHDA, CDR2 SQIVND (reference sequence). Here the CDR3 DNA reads TGTGCCAGTAGTATAATCGCCGGGAGGGAGAATGAGCAGTTCTTC. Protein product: CASSIIAGRENEQFF. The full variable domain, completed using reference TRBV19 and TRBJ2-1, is DGGITQSPKYLFRKEGQNVTLSCEQNLNHDAMYWYRQDPGQGLRLIYYSQIVNDFQKGDIAEGYSVSREKKESFPLTVTSAQKNPTAFYLCASSIIAGRENEQFFGPGTRLTVL.

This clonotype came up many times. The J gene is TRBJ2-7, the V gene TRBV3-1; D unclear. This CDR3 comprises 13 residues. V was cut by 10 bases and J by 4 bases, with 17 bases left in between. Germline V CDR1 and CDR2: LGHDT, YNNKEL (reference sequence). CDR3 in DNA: TGTGCCACGAAGGAAAATTCAGCTTACGAGCAGTACTTC. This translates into CATKENSAYEQYF.

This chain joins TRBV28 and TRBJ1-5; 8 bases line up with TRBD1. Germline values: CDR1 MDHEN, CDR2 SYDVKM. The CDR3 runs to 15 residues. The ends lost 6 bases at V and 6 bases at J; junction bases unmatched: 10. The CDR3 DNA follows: TGTGCCAGCAGGGCCGGACAGGGATCCAGTCAGCCCCAGCATTTT. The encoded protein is CASRAGQGSSQPQHF. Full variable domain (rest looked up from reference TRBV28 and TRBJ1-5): DVKVTQSSRYLVKRTGEKVFLECVQDMDHENMFWYRQDPGLGLRLIYFSYDVKMKEKGDIPEGYSVSREKKERFSLILESASTNQTSMYLCASRAGQGSSQPQHFGDGTRLSIL.

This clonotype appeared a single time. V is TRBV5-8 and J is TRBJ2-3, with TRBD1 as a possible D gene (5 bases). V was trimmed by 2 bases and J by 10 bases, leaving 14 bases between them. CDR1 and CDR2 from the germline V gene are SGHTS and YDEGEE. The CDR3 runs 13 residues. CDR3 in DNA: TGTGCCAGCAGCTTTCCTGGGGCGGATGCGCAGTATTTT. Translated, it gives CASSFPGADAQYF. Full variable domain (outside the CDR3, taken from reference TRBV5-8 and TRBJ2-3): EAGVTQSPTHLIKTRGQQATLRCSPISGHTSVYWYQQALGLGLQFLLWYDEGEERNRGNFPPRFSGRQFPNYSSELNVNALELEDSALYLCASSFPGADAQYFGPGTRLTVL.

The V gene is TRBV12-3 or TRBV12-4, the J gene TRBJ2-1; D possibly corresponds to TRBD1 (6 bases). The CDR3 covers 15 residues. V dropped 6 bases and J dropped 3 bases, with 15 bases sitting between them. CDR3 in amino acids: CASRQIQTGYNEQFF. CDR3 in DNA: TGTGCCAGCAGACAGATCCAGACAGGCTACAATGAGCAGTTCTTC.

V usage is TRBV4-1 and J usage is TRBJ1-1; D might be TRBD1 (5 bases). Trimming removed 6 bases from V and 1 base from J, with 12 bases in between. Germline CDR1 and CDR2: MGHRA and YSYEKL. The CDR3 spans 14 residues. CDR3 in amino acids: CASSKGEGNTEAFF. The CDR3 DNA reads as TGCGCCAGCAGTAAAGGGGAGGGGAACACTGAAGCTTTCTTT.

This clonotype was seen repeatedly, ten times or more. CDR3 in amino acids: CASSPRLDREVSPLHF. The DNA for the CDR3 is TGTGCCAGCAGTCCCCGCCTCGACAGGGAGGTTTCACCCCTCCACTTT. The chain recombines TRBV27 with TRBJ1-6; 7 nucleotides agree with TRBD1. Germline V lookup: CDR1 MNHEY, CDR2 SMNVEV (reference sequence). Losses at the gene ends were 5 bases for V and 9 bases for J; bases not matched to a gene: 13. The CDR3 is 16 residues long.

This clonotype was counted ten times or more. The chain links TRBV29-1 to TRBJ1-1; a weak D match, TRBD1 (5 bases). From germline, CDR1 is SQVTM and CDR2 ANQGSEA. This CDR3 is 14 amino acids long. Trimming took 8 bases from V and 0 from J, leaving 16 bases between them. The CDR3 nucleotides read TGCAGCTCCAGGCGGGACGGTATGAACACTGAAGCTTTCTTT. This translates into CSSRRDGMNTEAFF.

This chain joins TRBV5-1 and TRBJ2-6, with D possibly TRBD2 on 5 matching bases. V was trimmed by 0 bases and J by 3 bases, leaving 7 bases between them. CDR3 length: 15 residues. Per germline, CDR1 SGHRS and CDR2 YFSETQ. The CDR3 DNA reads TGCGCCAGCAGCTTGGTCCGGGGTGGGGCCAACGTCCTGACTTTC. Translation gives CASSLVRGGANVLTF.

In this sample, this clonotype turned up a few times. In nucleotides, the CDR3 is TGTGCCAGCAGTTCCTATCCTGGGGCAGGAGGAGAGACCCAGTACTTC. This translates into CASSSYPGAGGETQYF. The rearrangement joins TRBV6-2 or TRBV6-3 to TRBJ2-5; D is tentatively TRBD1 or TRBD2 (5 bases each). CDR1 MNHEY and CDR2 SVGEGT come from the germline V gene. This CDR3 has 16 amino acids. Deletions cut 4 bases from V and 4 bases from J, with 19 bases between.

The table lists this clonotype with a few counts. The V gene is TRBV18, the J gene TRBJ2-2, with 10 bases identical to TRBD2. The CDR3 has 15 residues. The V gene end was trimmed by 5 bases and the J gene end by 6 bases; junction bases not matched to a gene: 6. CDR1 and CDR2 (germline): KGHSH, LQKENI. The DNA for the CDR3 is TGTGCCAGCTCATCGATCGGGACTAGCGCCGGGGAGCTGTTTTTT. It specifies CASSSIGTSAGELFF.

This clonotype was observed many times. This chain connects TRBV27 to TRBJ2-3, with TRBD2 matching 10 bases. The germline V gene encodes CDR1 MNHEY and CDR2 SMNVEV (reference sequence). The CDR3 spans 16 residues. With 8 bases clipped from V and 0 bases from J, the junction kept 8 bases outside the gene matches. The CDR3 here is CASSPRLAGSTDTQYF. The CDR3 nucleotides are TGTGCCAGCTCACCCAGACTAGCGGGTAGCACAGATACGCAGTATTTT.

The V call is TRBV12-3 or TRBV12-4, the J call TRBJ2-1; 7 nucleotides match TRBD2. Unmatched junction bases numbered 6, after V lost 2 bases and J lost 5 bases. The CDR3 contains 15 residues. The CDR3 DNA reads TGTGCCAGCAGTTTAAAGTTGGGGGGGAACAATGAGCAGTTCTTC. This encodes CASSLKLGGNNEQFF.